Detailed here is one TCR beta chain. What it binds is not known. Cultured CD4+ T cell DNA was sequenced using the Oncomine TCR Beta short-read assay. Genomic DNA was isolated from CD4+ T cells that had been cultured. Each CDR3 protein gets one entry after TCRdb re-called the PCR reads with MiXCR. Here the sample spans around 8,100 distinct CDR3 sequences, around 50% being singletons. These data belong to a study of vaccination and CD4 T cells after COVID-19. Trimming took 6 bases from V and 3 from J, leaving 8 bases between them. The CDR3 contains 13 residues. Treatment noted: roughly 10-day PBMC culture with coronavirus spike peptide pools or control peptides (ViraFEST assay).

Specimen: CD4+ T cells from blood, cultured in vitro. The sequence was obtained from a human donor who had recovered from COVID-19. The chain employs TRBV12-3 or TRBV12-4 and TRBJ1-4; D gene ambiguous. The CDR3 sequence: CASRRVSNEKLFF. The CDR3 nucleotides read TGTGCCAGCAGGAGGGTCTCTAATGAAAAACTGTTTTTT.